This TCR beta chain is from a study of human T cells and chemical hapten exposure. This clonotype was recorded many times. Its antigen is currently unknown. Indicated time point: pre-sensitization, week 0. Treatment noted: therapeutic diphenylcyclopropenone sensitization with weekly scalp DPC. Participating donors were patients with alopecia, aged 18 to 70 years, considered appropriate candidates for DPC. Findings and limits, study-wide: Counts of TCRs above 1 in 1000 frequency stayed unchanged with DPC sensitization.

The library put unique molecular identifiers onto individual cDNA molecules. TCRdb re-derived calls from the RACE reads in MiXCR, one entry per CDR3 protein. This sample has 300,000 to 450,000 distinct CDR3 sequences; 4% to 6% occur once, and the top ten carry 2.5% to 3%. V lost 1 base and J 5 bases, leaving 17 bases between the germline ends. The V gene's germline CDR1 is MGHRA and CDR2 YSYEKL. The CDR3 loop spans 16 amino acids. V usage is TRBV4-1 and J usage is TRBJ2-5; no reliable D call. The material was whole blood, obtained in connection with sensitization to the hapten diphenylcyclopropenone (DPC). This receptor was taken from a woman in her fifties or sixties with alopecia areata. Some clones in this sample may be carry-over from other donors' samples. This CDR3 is CASSQAPPEGQETQYF. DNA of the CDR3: TGCGCCAGCAGCCAAGCCCCCCCGGAAGGTCAGGAGACCCAGTACTTC.